Described below is a single T cell receptor (beta chain) sequence and its context. Its antigen remains unidentified. The CDR3 totals 18 residues. V was pared by 0 bases and J by 6 bases, with 8 bases of the junction left unmatched. Germline values: CDR1 MGHRA, CDR2 YSYEKL. The record originates from a study of cytomegalovirus exposure and HLA in healthy donors. Study-wide results and caveats: Later analysis identified a missense DCLRE1C variant that was linked to TCR beta V- and J-gene trimming.

It was with 60 Vbeta and 13 Jbeta primers that the PCR ran. Profiling relied on immunoSEQ multiplex PCR, and the TCRdb table lists in-frame clones only, not all of them. This table holds more than 95,000 clones, 80% found once. Sequenced material: PBMCs. The gene calls are TRBV4-1 and TRBJ1-4; 12 nucleotides align to TRBD1. The TCR comes from a young man in good health and CMV-seropositive. The CDR3 is CASSQDLPGQGADEKLFF. CDR3 in DNA: TGCGCCAGCAGCCAAGACCTTCCGGGACAGGGGGCGGATGAAAAACTGTTTTTT.